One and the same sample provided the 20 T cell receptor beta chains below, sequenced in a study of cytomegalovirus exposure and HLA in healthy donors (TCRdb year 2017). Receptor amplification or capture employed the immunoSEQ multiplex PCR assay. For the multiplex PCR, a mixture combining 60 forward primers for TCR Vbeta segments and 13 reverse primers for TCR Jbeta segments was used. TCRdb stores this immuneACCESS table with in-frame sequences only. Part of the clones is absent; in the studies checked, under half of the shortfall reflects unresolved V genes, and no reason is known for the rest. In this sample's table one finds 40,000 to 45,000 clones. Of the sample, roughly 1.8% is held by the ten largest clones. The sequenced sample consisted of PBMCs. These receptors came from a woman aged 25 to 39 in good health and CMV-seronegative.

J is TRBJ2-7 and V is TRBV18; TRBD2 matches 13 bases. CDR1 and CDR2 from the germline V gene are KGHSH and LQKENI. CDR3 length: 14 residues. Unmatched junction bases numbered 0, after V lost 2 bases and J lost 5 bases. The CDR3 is CASSPGLAGDEQYF. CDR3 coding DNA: TGTGCCAGCTCACCAGGACTAGCGGGAGACGAGCAGTACTTC.

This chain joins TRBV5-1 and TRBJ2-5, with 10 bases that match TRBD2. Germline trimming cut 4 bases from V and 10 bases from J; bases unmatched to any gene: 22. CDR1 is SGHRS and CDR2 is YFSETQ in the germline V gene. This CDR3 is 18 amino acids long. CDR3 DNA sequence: TGCGCCAGCAGCGGAAAGACTAGCGGGTCTGGCCTTGGAGAAGGCCAGTACTTC. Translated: CASSGKTSGSGLGEGQYF.

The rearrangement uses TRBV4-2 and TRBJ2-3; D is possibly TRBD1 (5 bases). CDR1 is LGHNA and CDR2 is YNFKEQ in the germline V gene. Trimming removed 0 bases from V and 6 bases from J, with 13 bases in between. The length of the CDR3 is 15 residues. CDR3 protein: CASSQDQGARDTQYF. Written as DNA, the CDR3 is TGTGCCAGCAGCCAAGACCAAGGGGCGAGGGATACGCAGTATTTT.

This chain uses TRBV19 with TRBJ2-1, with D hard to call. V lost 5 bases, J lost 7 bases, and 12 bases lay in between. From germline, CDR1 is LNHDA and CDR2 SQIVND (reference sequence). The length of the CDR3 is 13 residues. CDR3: CASSPRVKNEQFF. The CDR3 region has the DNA TGTGCCAGTAGTCCCCGGGTCAAGAATGAGCAGTTCTTC.

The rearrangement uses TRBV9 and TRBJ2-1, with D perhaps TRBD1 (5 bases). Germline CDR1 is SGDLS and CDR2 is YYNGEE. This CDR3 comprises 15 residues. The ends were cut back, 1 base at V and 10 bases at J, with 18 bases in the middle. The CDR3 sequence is CASSVLSGFFGEQFF. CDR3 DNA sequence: TGTGCCAGCAGCGTATTGTCAGGGTTTTTCGGAGAGCAGTTCTTC.

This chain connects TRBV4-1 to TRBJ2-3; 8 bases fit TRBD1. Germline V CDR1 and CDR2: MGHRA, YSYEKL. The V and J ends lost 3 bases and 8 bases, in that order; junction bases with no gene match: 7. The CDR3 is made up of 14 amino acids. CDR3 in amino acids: CASSQEDRVGTQYF. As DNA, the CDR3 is TGCGCCAGCAGCCAGGAGGACAGGGTGGGTACGCAGTATTTT.

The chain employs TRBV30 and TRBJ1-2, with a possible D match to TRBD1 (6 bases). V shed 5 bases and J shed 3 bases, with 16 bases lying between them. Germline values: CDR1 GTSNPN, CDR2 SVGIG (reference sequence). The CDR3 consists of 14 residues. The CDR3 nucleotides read TGTGCCTGGGAAGAAGTAGACAGGTACTATGGCTACACCTTC. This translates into CAWEEVDRYYGYTF.

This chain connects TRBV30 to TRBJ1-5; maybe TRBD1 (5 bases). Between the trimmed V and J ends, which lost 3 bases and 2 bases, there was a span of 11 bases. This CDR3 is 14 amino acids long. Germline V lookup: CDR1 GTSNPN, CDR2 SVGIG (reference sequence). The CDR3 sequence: CAWSAGWGNQPQHF. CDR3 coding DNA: TGTGCCTGGAGCGCAGGGTGGGGCAATCAGCCCCAGCATTTT.

The CDR3 DNA sequence: TGCGCCAGCAGCTTCGATCACACAGTCTACGAGCAGTACTTC. The encoded protein is CASSFDHTVYEQYF. The chain employs TRBV5-1 and TRBJ2-7; D is undetermined. Germline CDR1 reads SGHRS; CDR2 reads YFSETQ. The CDR3 has 14 amino acids. Deletions cut 2 bases from V and 3 bases from J, with 12 bases between.

CDR3 sequence (DNA): TGCGCCAGCAGCTTGGTCCGGACTTCGGGCTACACCTTC. Translated, it gives CASSLVRTSGYTF. The V call is TRBV5-1, the J call TRBJ1-2, with unresolved D. V was pared by 0 bases and J by 8 bases, with 11 bases between. The length of the CDR3 is 13 residues. Germline lookup yields CDR1 SGHRS and CDR2 YFSETQ. Looking up the rest from reference TRBV5-1 and TRBJ1-2 gives the full variable domain: KAGVTQTPRYLIKTRGQQVTLSCSPISGHRSVSWYQQTPGQGLQFLFEYFSETQRNKGNFPGRFSGRQFSNSRSEMNVSTLELGDSALYLCASSLVRTSGYTFGSGTRLTVV.

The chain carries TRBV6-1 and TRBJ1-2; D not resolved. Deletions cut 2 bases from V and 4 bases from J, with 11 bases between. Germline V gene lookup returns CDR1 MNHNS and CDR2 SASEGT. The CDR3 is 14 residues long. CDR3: CASSELRGVYGYTF. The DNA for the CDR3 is TGTGCCAGCAGTGAACTTCGGGGTGTCTATGGCTACACCTTC.

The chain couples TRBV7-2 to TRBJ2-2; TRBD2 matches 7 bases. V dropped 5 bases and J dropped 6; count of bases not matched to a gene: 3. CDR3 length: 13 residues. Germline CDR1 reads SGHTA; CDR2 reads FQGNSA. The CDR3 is CASSLLAPGELFF. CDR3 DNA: TGTGCCAGCAGCCTACTAGCGCCCGGGGAGCTGTTTTTT.

CDR3 DNA sequence: TGTGCCAGCAGCCAAGGGGAGGCGGGACCAAGGGGGACCCAGTACTTC. Translation: CASSQGEAGPRGTQYF. The V call is TRBV4-2, the J call TRBJ2-5; the D gene is possibly TRBD2 (6 bases). Germline CDR1 is LGHNA and CDR2 is YNFKEQ. The CDR3 is 16 residues long. The V and J ends lost 1 base and 7 bases respectively, with 19 bases between them.

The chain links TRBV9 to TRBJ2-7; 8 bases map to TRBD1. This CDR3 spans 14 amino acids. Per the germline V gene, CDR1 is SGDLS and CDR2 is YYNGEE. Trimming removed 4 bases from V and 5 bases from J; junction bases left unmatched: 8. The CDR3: CASSSQGADDEQYF. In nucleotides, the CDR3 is TGTGCCAGCAGCTCCCAGGGGGCTGACGACGAGCAGTACTTC.

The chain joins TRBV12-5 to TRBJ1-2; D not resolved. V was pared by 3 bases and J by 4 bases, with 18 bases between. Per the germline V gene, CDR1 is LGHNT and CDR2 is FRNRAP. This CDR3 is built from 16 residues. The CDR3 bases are TGTGCTAGTGGTTTCCAGGCTCCCCCCACGGTCTATGGCTACACCTTC. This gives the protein CASGFQAPPTVYGYTF.

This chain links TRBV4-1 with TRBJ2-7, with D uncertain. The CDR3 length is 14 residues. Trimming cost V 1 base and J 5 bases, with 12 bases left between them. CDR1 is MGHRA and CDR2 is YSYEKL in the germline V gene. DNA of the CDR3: TGCGCCAGCAGCCAAGGATCGGTAGTGAACGAGCAGTACTTC. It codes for CASSQGSVVNEQYF.

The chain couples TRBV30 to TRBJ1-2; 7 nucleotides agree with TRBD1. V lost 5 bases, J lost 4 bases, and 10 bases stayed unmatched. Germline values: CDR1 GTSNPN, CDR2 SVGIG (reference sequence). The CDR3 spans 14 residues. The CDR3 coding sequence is TGTGCCTGGGGCCGGACAGGAAGCGCCTATGGCTACACCTTC. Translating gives CAWGRTGSAYGYTF.

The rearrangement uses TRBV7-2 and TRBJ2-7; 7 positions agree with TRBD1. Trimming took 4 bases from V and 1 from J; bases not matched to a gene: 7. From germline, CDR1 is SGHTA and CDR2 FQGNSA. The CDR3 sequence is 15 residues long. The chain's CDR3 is CASSSWDSQSYEQYF. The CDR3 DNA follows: TGTGCCAGCAGCTCCTGGGACAGCCAGTCCTACGAGCAGTACTTC. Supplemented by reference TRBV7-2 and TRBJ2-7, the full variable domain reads GAGVSQSPSNKVTEKGKDVELRCDPISGHTALYWYRQSLGQGLEFLIYFQGNSAPDKSGLPSDRFSAERTGGSVSTLTIQRTQQEDSAVYLCASSSWDSQSYEQYFGPGTRLTVT.

The CDR3 loop reads CSARRGYGYTF. For the CDR3, the DNA is TGCAGTGCTAGACGAGGCTATGGCTACACCTTC. This chain connects TRBV20-1 to TRBJ1-2; no firm D call. Germline V gene sequence: CDR1 DFQATT, CDR2 SNEGSKA (reference sequence). The CDR3 contains 11 residues. V shed 2 bases and J shed 4 bases, with 5 bases lying between them.

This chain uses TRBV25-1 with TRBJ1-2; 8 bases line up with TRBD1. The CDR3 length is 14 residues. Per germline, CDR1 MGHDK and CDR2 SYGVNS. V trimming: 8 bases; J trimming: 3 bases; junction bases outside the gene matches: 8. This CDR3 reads CASVPGGVYYGYTF. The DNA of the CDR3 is TGTGCCAGCGTTCCAGGGGGCGTGTACTATGGCTACACCTTC.